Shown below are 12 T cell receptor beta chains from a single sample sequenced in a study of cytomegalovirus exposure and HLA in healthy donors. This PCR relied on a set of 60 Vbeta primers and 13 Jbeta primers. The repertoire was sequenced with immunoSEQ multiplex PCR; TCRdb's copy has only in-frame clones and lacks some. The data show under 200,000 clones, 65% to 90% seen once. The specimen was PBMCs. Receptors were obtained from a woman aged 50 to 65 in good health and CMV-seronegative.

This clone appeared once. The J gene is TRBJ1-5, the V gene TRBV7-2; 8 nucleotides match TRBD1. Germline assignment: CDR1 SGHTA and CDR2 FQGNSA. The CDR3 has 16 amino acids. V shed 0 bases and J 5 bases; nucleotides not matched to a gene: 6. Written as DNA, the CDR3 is TGTGCCAGCAGCTTAGCGGGCAGGGGGCGCGATCAGCCCCAGCATTTT. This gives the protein CASSLAGRGRDQPQHF. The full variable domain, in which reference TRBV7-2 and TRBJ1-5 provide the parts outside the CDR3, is GAGVSQSPSNKVTEKGKDVELRCDPISGHTALYWYRQSLGQGLEFLIYFQGNSAPDKSGLPSDRFSAERTGGSVSTLTIQRTQQEDSAVYLCASSLAGRGRDQPQHFGDGTRLSIL.

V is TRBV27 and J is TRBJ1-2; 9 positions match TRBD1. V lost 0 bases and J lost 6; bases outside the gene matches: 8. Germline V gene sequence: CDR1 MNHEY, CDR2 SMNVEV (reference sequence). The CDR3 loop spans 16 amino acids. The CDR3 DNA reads TGTGCCAGCAGTTTATCGTACGGACAGGGGATAAATGGCTACACCTTC. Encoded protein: CASSLSYGQGINGYTF.

The CDR3 loop is CASSLAPGQGGEQYF. CDR3 nucleotide sequence: TGTGCCAGCAGCTTAGCCCCGGGACAGGGAGGCGAGCAGTACTTC. The chain links TRBV7-3 to TRBJ2-7; 9 bases agree with TRBD1. The CDR3 covers 15 residues. Per germline, CDR1 SGHTA and CDR2 FQGTGA. Trimming cost V 2 bases and J 6 bases; bases outside gene matches: 8.

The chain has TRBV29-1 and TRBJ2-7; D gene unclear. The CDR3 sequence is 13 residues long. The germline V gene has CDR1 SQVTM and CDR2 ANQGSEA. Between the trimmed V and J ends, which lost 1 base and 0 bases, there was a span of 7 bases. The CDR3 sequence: CSVEGFSSYEQYF. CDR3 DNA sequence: TGCAGCGTTGAAGGGTTCAGCTCCTACGAGCAGTACTTC.

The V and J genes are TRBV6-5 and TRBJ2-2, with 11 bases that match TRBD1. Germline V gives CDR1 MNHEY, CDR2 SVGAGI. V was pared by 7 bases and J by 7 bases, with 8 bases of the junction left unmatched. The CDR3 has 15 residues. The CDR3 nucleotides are TGTGCCAGCACCAACGGAGGGACAGGGGGCGGGGAGCTGTTTTTT. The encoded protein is CASTNGGTGGGELFF.

The DNA of the CDR3 is TGTGCCAGCAGCTCCAGGACAGGGAACAATTCACCCCTCCACTTT. This gives the protein CASSSRTGNNSPLHF. The chain links TRBV11-2 to TRBJ1-6; 8 bases agree with TRBD1. The germline V gene encodes CDR1 SGHAT and CDR2 FQNNGV. The V and J ends lost 4 bases and 7 bases, in that order; junction bases with no gene match: 6. The CDR3 is 15 amino acids. The variable domain in full, completed from reference TRBV11-2 and TRBJ1-6, reads EAGVAQSPRYKIIEKRQSVAFWCNPISGHATLYWYQQILGQGPKLLIQFQNNGVVDDSQLPKDRFSAERLKGVDSTLKIQPAKLEDSAVYLCASSSRTGNNSPLHFGNGTRLTVT.

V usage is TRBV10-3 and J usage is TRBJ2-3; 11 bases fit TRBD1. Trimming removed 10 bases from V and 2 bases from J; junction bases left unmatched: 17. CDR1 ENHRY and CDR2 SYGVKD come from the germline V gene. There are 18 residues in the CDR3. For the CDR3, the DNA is TGTGCCACCTCTGGACAGGGGGCAGGACTAGCCGTCACAGATACGCAGTATTTT. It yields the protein CATSGQGAGLAVTDTQYF.

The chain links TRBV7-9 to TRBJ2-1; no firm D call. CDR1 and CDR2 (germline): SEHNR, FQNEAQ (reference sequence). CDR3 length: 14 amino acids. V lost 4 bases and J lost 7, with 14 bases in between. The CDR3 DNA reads TGTGCCAGCAGCTCTTTCATGGGCAAAAATGAGCAGTTCTTC. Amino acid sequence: CASSSFMGKNEQFF.

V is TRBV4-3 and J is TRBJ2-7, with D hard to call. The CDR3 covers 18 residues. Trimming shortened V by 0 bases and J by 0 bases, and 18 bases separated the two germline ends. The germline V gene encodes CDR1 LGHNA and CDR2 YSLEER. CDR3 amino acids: CASSQEMSLGVSSYEQYF. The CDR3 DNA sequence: TGCGCCAGCAGCCAAGAAATGAGTCTGGGCGTCAGCTCCTACGAGCAGTACTTC.

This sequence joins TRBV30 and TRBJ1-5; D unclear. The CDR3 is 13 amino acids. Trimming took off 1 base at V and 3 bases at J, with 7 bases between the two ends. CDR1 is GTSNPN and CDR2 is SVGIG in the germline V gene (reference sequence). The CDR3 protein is CAWSGGLNQPQHF. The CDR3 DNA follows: TGTGCCTGGAGTGGAGGTCTCAATCAGCCCCAGCATTTT.

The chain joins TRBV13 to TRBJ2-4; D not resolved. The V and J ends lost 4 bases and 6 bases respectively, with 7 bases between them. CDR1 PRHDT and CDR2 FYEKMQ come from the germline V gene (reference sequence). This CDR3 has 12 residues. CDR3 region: CASSSSLNIQYF. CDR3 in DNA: TGTGCCAGCAGCTCCTCTCTAAACATTCAGTACTTC.

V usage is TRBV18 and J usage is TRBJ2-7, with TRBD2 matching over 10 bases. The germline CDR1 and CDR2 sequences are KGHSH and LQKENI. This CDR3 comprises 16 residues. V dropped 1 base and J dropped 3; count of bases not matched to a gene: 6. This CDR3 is CASSPHPAGGDYEQYF. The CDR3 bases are TGTGCCAGCTCACCACACCCAGCGGGAGGGGACTACGAGCAGTACTTC.